This TCR beta chain is from a study of T cell responses to AZD1222 COVID-19 vaccine. Findings and caveats of the study: Among the donors, most were white British and more were female, and clonal diversity was possibly underestimated.

TCRdb keeps only in-frame clones here, not all; method: immunoSEQ multiplex PCR. The sample yields roughly 100,000 clones, over 75% seen once. In regard to this clone: Its cognate antigen is unknown.

The germline CDR1 and CDR2 sequences are DFQATT and SNEGSKA (reference sequence). The CDR3 runs to 13 residues. The V end was cut by 3 bases, the J end by 6 bases, with 12 bases between. The chain joins TRBV20-1 to TRBJ1-5; TRBD1 is a possible D gene (6 bases). Sequenced here: peripheral blood, sampled on day 0 of AZD1222 vaccination. The clonotype originates from an adult in good health. The CDR3 DNA reads TGCAGTGCTAGTTCAGGGGCCGGTCAGCCCCAGCATTTT. Its translation is CSASSGAGQPQHF.